This T cell receptor beta chain was obtained from a study of blood T cell repertoires in COVID-19. About the study: There were acute and convalescent COVID-19 samples, and they came from the United States, Italy and Spain.

Participants were aged roughly 18 to 90 years, lived in 20 to 30 US areas, and enrolled virtually. Participants had their cohort set by participant-reported clinical history. Symptom resolution, clearance, or two negative PCRs marked the recovered donors of Cohort 3. Method: immunoSEQ multiplex PCR; TCRdb's copy keeps in-frame clones and lacks some. The sample carries 300,000 to 400,000 clones, around 86% recorded once. Trimming took off 2 bases at V and 1 base at J, with 12 bases between the two ends. This CDR3 is built from 15 residues. CDR1 MNHEY and CDR2 SVGAGI come from the germline V gene. The material sequenced was PBMCs or T cells enriched from blood (not recorded which). This sequence joins TRBV6-5 and TRBJ2-7; D ambiguous. This receptor was obtained from a man aged 55 to 70 who had recovered from COVID-19. The CDR3 here is CASSYGQVSSYEQYF. For the CDR3, the DNA is TGTGCCAGCAGTTACGGGCAGGTCTCTTCCTACGAGCAGTACTTC.